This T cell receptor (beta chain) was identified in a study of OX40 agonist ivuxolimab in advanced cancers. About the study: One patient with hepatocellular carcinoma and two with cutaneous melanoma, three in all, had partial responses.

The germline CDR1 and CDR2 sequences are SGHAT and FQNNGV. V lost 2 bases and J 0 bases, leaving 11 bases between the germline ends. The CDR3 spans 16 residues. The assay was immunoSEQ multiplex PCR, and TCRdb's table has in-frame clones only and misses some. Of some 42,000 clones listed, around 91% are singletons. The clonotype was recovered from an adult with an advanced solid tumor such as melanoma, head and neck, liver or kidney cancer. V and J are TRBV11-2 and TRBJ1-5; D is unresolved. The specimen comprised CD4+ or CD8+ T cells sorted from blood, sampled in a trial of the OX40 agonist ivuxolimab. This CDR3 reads CASSLSQSYSNQPQHF. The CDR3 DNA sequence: TGTGCCAGCAGCTTATCACAGAGTTATAGCAATCAGCCCCAGCATTTT.